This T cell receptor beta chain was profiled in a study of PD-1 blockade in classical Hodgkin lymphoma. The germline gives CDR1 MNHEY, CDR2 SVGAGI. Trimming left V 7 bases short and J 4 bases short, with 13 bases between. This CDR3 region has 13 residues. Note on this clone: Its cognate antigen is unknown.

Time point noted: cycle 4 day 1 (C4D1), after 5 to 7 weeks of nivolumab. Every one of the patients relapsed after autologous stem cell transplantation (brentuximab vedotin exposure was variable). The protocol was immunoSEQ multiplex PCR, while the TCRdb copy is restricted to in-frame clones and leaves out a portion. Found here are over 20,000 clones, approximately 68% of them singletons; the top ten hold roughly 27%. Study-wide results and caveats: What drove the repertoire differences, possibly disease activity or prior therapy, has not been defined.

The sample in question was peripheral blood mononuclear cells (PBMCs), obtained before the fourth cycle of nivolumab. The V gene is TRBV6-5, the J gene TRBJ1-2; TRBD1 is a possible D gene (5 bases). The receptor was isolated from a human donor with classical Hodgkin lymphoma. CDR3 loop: CASTRDGVYGYTF. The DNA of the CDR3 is TGTGCCAGCACTCGGGACGGAGTCTATGGCTACACCTTC.